Each of the 27 T cell receptor beta chains below was sequenced from the same sample in a study of T-cell reconstitution after alpha-beta-depleted transplantation in children. A library of TCRbeta sequences, prepared with unique molecular identifiers, was generated. TCRdb itself ran the PCR reads through MiXCR, one entry per CDR3 protein. The sample includes 250,000 to 400,000 distinct CDR3 sequences, approximately 23% of them seen just once. The specimen was PBMCs, mostly from graft donor cells, collected 180 days after TCRalphabeta/CD19-depleted stem cell transplant. The receptors come from a male patient between 5 and 17 years old who had a stem cell transplant for acute lymphoblastic leukemia, so the T cells may come from the graft donor.

This clonotype was detected a few times. The chain joins TRBV20-1 to TRBJ2-7; 11 bases match TRBD2. With 2 bases clipped from V and 4 bases from J, the junction kept 4 bases outside the gene matches. The CDR3 loop spans 14 amino acids. CDR1 and CDR2 (germline): DFQATT, SNEGSKA (reference sequence). The CDR3 reads CSARRLAGKYEQYF. CDR3 sequence (DNA): TGCAGTGCTAGAAGACTAGCGGGAAAGTACGAGCAGTACTTC.

The V gene is TRBV7-8, the J gene TRBJ2-3, with TRBD2 identical over 8 bases. The germline V gene has CDR1 SGHVS and CDR2 FQNEAQ. The V and J ends lost 4 bases and 1 base, in that order; junction bases with no gene match: 19. The CDR3 has 20 amino acids. Here the CDR3 reads CASSSRSPIILAEGTDTQYF. The CDR3 DNA reads as TGTGCCAGCAGCTCAAGGTCCCCCATAATACTAGCGGAGGGCACAGATACGCAGTATTTT.

This chain uses TRBV27 with TRBJ1-5; no reliable D call. The germline CDR1 and CDR2 sequences are MNHEY and SMNVEV (reference sequence). The V end lost 4 bases, the J end lost 3 bases, and 4 bases lay between the germline ends. The CDR3 covers 12 residues. The CDR3 sequence is CASSSYNQPQHF. CDR3 bases: TGTGCCAGCAGTTCCTACAATCAGCCCCAGCATTTT.

The sample holds a few counts of this clonotype. The chain joins TRBV5-1 to TRBJ1-6; 7 bases fit TRBD1. This CDR3 contains 16 residues. Germline loops: CDR1 SGHRS, CDR2 YFSETQ. V shed 0 bases and J 5 bases; nucleotides not matched to a gene: 5. For the CDR3, the DNA is TGCGCCAGCAGCTTGGCCCCGGGACAGCATAATTCACCCCTCCACTTT. It codes for CASSLAPGQHNSPLHF.

This clonotype showed up just a few times. The rearrangement links TRBV20-1 to TRBJ2-1; 11 bases align to TRBD2. The germline CDR1 and CDR2 sequences are DFQATT and SNEGSKA (reference sequence). The CDR3 is made up of 15 amino acids. V gave up 3 bases and J gave up 4 bases; unmatched junction bases: 5. This chain's CDR3 is CSARLGLAVYNEQFF. Here the CDR3 DNA reads TGCAGTGCTAGGCTGGGACTAGCGGTGTACAATGAGCAGTTCTTC.

The table lists this clonotype with a few counts. The chain links TRBV7-9 to TRBJ2-3; tentative D call: TRBD1 (5 bases). In germline, CDR1 is SEHNR, CDR2 FQNEAQ (reference sequence). V was trimmed by 1 base and J by 2 bases, leaving 10 bases between them. The CDR3 runs to 15 residues. As DNA, the CDR3 is TGTGCCAGCAGCTTAGTCCAGGGCCTCACAGATACGCAGTATTTT. Translation: CASSLVQGLTDTQYF.

This chain links TRBV10-2 with TRBJ2-7, with 12 positions matching TRBD2. The CDR3 is made up of 15 amino acids. V gave up 7 bases and J gave up 4 bases; unmatched junction bases: 8. Germline CDR1 WSHSY, CDR2 SAAADI. CDR3 sequence reads: CASIGTSGRKYEQYF. Here the CDR3 DNA reads TGCGCCAGCATAGGTACTAGCGGGAGGAAATACGAGCAGTACTTC.

This chain links TRBV21-1 with TRBJ2-1; the table names TRBD1, a call not compared with the DNA. TRBV21-1 is tagged as a pseudogene. The CDR3 sequence is 13 residues long. The CDR3 sequence: CASSNHRGNEQFF. Written as DNA, the CDR3 is TGTGCCAGCAGCAATCACAGGGGCAATGAGCAGTTCTTC.

CDR3 nucleotides: TGTGCCAGCATCTTCGTAGCGGGACCTCAAGAGACCCAGTACTTC. The encoded protein is CASIFVAGPQETQYF. The V call is TRBV6-2 or TRBV6-3, the J call TRBJ2-5, with 8 nucleotides matching TRBD2. Trimming cost V 7 bases and J 2 bases; bases outside gene matches: 9. The CDR3 runs to 15 residues. Germline V gene data show CDR1 as MNHEY and CDR2 as SVGEGT.

The genes are TRBV3-1 and TRBJ2-7; D is unresolved. The CDR3 covers 18 residues. V lost 2 bases and J 2 bases, leaving 22 bases between the germline ends. Germline CDR1 reads LGHDT; CDR2 reads YNNKEL (reference sequence). CDR3 DNA sequence: TGTGCCAGCAGCCAAAGGCTACCTAGACCGGGCCGCGCCTACGAGCAGTACTTC. Translated, it gives CASSQRLPRPGRAYEQYF.

The rearrangement uses TRBV4-1 and TRBJ2-5; D is undetermined. V dropped 4 bases and J dropped 0 bases, with 15 bases sitting between them. The germline V gene encodes CDR1 MGHRA and CDR2 YSYEKL. CDR3 length: 16 residues. The CDR3 sequence is CASSPPGRRYQETQYF. The CDR3 nucleotides read TGCGCCAGCAGCCCCCCAGGTCGACGGTACCAAGAGACCCAGTACTTC.

The rearrangement uses TRBV11-2 and TRBJ2-2; 8 nucleotides agree with TRBD2. CDR3 size: 16 residues. Germline V gene sequence: CDR1 SGHAT, CDR2 FQNNGV. The V and J ends lost 5 bases and 1 base, in that order; junction bases with no gene match: 6. This CDR3 is CASSPTSGVNTGELFF. The CDR3 nucleotides read TGTGCCAGCAGCCCCACTAGCGGAGTGAACACCGGGGAGCTGTTTTTT.

This clonotype was counted between two and nine times. The V gene is TRBV6-5, the J gene TRBJ2-7; 8 nucleotides align to TRBD2. Germline V lookup: CDR1 MNHEY, CDR2 SVGAGI. This CDR3 has 17 residues. With 2 bases clipped from V and 3 bases from J, the junction kept 12 bases outside the gene matches. The CDR3 bases are TGTGCCAGCAGTTACGGGGCCGCGGGGGGTGAAGGCTACGAGCAGTACTTC. This gives the protein CASSYGAAGGEGYEQYF.

This clonotype was observed a handful of times. This chain connects TRBV3-1 to TRBJ2-4; TRBD2 matches 7 bases. The CDR3 is made up of 18 amino acids. Germline V gene sequence: CDR1 LGHDT, CDR2 YNNKEL (reference sequence). Trimming cost V 0 bases and J 1 base; bases outside gene matches: 9. This CDR3 reads CASSQDFGTSVAKNIQYF. In DNA form, the CDR3 reads TGTGCCAGCAGCCAAGATTTCGGAACTAGCGTGGCCAAAAACATTCAGTACTTC.

This clonotype was recorded at least ten times. The chain uses TRBV5-1 and TRBJ2-3, with a weak D call TRBD2 (5 bases). In germline, CDR1 is SGHRS, CDR2 YFSETQ. V dropped 5 bases and J dropped 0 bases, with 19 bases sitting between them. This CDR3 contains 17 residues. The DNA of the CDR3 is TGCGCCAGCAGTGAGGGAATACTTGCCCCTAGCACAGATACGCAGTATTTT. Amino acid sequence: CASSEGILAPSTDTQYF. Complete variable domain (other parts from reference TRBV5-1 and TRBJ2-3): KAGVTQTPRYLIKTRGQQVTLSCSPISGHRSVSWYQQTPGQGLQFLFEYFSETQRNKGNFPGRFSGRQFSNSRSEMNVSTLELGDSALYLCASSEGILAPSTDTQYFGPGTRLTVL.

A few counts support this clonotype. The CDR3 here is CASTYRDRGLLKPQHF. Written as DNA, the CDR3 is TGTGCCAGCACCTACCGGGACAGGGGCCTTTTGAAGCCCCAGCATTTT. The chain has TRBV12-3 or TRBV12-4 and TRBJ1-5; TRBD1 agrees at 10 bases. V shed 7 bases and J 8 bases; nucleotides not matched to a gene: 14. The CDR3 runs to 16 residues.

The rearrangement links TRBV3-1 to TRBJ2-7, with TRBD2 matching over 10 bases. Germline loops: CDR1 LGHDT, CDR2 YNNKEL (reference sequence). J was trimmed by 6 bases and V by 4 bases; bases with no gene match: 12. This CDR3 spans 16 amino acids. The DNA for the CDR3 is TGTGCCAGCAGCCCAGTCCAGCTAGCGGGAGCAAGCGAGCAGTACTTC. Translation gives CASSPVQLAGASEQYF.

For the CDR3, the DNA is TGTGCCAGCAGCTACGACGGGGAAAAATACAATGAGCAGTTCTTC. Translating it yields CASSYDGEKYNEQFF. V and J are TRBV7-3 and TRBJ2-1; D is perhaps TRBD2 (5 bases). The germline V gene has CDR1 SGHTA and CDR2 FQGTGA. V dropped 4 bases and J dropped 4 bases, with 14 bases sitting between them. CDR3 length: 15 amino acids.

This rearrangement joins TRBV27 to TRBJ1-4, with D uncertain. Germline V lookup: CDR1 MNHEY, CDR2 SMNVEV (reference sequence). The CDR3 sequence is 13 residues long. Trimming took off 4 bases at V and 8 bases at J, with 11 bases between the two ends. The DNA for the CDR3 is TGTGCCAGCAGTTCCTACTACGTCGAAAAACTGTTTTTT. It translates to CASSSYYVEKLFF.

This chain uses TRBV5-5 with TRBJ2-7, with 7 bases that match TRBD1. V was clipped by 3 bases and J by 3 bases; unmatched bases: 9. CDR1 is SGHKS, CDR2 YYEKEE, per germline (reference sequence). This CDR3 comprises 15 residues. Here the CDR3 reads CASSSGPGTVYEQYF. CDR3 nucleotide sequence: TGTGCCAGCAGCTCCGGCCCGGGGACAGTCTACGAGCAGTACTTC. The whole variable domain, filled in from reference TRBV5-5 and TRBJ2-7, reads DAGVTQSPTHLIKTRGQQVTLRCSPISGHKSVSWYQQVLGQGPQFIFQYYEKEERGRGNFPDRFSARQFPNYSSELNVNALLLGDSALYLCASSSGPGTVYEQYFGPGTRLTVT.

This chain joins TRBV20-1 and TRBJ2-3; D may correspond to TRBD1 or TRBD2 (5 bases each). The V end was cut by 0 bases, the J end by 0 bases, with 10 bases between. The CDR3 runs 15 residues. Germline assignment: CDR1 DFQATT and CDR2 SNEGSKA (reference sequence). The CDR3, as DNA: TGCAGTGCTAGAGACCCTTGGGGGAGCACAGATACGCAGTATTTT. Amino acid sequence: CSARDPWGSTDTQYF.

This clonotype was observed a few times. The genes are TRBV6-5 and TRBJ2-7; TRBD1 agrees at 7 bases. This CDR3 has 14 amino acids. Per germline, CDR1 MNHEY and CDR2 SVGAGI. The junction had 5 bases not matched to a gene; V was cut back by 4 bases and J by 2 bases. The CDR3 spells CASSSWDSTYEQYF. CDR3 in DNA: TGTGCCAGCAGTTCCTGGGACAGTACCTACGAGCAGTACTTC.

The chain has TRBV5-1 and TRBJ2-3; the D is unclear. V shed 1 base and J shed 4 bases, with 16 bases lying between them. Germline lookup yields CDR1 SGHRS and CDR2 YFSETQ. This CDR3 region has 16 residues. The CDR3 nucleotides read TGCGCCAGCAGCTTGACAGTAGGGCTCATCGCAGATACGCAGTATTTT. Translation: CASSLTVGLIADTQYF.

This clonotype was counted many times. This rearrangement joins TRBV7-2 to TRBJ2-7; D not certain. Germline V gives CDR1 SGHTA, CDR2 FQGNSA. V lost 1 base and J lost 1, with 11 bases in between. CDR3 length equals 15 residues. The CDR3, as DNA: TGTGCCAGCAGCTTAGAACAGCTCGATTCCTACGAGCAGTACTTC. Its translation is CASSLEQLDSYEQYF.

This clonotype was found a few times. This chain uses TRBV5-1 with TRBJ2-1; 12 bases align to TRBD2. The CDR3 length is 15 residues. The germline V gene has CDR1 SGHRS and CDR2 YFSETQ. Trimming at V came to 3 bases and at J to 3 bases, leaving 1 base not matched to a gene. CDR3 sequence reads: CASSWTSGDYNEQFF. The CDR3 DNA reads TGCGCCAGCAGCTGGACTAGCGGGGACTACAATGAGCAGTTCTTC.

Notes on this clonotype: One junction end disagrees with the germline gene, perhaps due to a read error. This rearrangement joins TRBV7-8 to TRBJ1-3; possibly TRBD1 for D (5 bases). This CDR3 has 16 amino acids. Germline lookup yields CDR1 SGHVS and CDR2 FQNEAQ. CDR3 residues: CASSRRDSGSGNAIYF. CDR3 coding DNA: TGTGCCAGCAGCCGAAGGGACTCCGGCTCTGGAAACGCCATATATTTT. Using reference TRBV7-8 and TRBJ1-3 for the parts outside the CDR3, the full variable domain is GAGVSQSPRYKVAKRGQDVALRCDPISGHVSLFWYQQALGQGPEFLTYFQNEAQLDKSGLPSDRFFAERPEGSVSTLKIQRTQQEDSAVYLCASSRRDSGSGNAIYFGEGSWLTVV.

CDR3 coding DNA: TGTGCCAGCAGCGTAGACCCCTCCGACCGCCGCCGGTCAGCTTTCTTT. It is translated as CASSVDPSDRRRSAFF. The gene calls are TRBV9 and TRBJ1-1; D call uncertain. The CDR3 spans 16 residues. Trimming cost V 0 bases and J 10 bases, with 22 bases left between them. CDR1 is SGDLS and CDR2 is YYNGEE in the germline V gene.